This T cell receptor (beta chain) was identified in a study of T cell responses to AZD1222 COVID-19 vaccine. Method: immunoSEQ multiplex PCR; TCRdb's copy keeps in-frame clones and lacks some. Of about 110,000 clones in the sample, 94% are singletons; the top ten hold around 3%. The TCR originated in an adult who received the AZD1222 COVID-19 vaccine. This sample comprised peripheral blood, obtained 28 days after the second AZD1222 dose.

Here the CDR3 DNA reads TGTGCCAGCAGCCCCGGTGGCCAAACCTGGGGCTATGGCTACACCTTC. It is translated as CASSPGGQTWGYGYTF. This chain joins TRBV7-9 and TRBJ1-2; D uncertain. CDR1 and CDR2 (germline): SEHNR, FQNEAQ (reference sequence). V lost 5 bases and J lost 4, with 20 bases in between. The CDR3 extends over 16 amino acids.